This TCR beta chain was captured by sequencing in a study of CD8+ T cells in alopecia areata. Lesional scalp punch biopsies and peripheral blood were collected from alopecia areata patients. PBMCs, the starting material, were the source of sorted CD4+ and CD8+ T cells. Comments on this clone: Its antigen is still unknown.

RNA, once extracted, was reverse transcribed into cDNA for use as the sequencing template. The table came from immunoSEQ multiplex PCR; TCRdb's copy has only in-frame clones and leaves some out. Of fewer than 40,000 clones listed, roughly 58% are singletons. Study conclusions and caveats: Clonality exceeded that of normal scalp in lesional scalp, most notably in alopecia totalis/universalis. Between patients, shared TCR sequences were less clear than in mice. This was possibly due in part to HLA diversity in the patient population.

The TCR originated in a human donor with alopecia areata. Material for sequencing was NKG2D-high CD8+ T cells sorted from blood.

This CDR3 is CASSKAGGETQYF. In nucleotides, the CDR3 is TGTGCCAGCAGCAAAGCAGGGGGGGAGACCCAGTACTTC. The chain recombines TRBV21-1 with TRBJ2-5. TRBV21-1 is marked as a pseudogene. The CDR3 contains 13 residues.